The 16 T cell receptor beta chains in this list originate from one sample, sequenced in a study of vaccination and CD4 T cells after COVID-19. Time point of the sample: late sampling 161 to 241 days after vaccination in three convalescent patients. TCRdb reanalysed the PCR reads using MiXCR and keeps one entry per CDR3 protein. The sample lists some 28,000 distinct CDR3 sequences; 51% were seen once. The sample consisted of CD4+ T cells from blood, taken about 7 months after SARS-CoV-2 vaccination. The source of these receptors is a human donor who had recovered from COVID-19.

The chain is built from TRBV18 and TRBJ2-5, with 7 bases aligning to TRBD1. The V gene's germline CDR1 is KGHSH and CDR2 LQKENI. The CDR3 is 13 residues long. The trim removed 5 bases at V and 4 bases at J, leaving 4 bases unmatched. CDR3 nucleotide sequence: TGTGCCAGCTCATCGGACAGGTCAGAGACCCAGTACTTC. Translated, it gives CASSSDRSETQYF.

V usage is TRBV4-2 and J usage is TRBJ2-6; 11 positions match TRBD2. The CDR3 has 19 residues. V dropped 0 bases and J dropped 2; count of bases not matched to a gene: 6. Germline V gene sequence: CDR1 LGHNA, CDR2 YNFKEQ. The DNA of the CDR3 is TGTGCCAGCAGCCAAGATCCTGGACTAGCGGGTCCTGGGGCCAACGTCCTGACTTTC. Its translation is CASSQDPGLAGPGANVLTF.

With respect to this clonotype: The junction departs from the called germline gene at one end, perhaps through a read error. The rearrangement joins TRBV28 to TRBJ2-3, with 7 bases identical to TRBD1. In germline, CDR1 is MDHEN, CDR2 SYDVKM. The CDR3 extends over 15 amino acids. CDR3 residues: CATSGDSQVWDTQYF. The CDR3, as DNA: TGTGCCACCAGTGGGGACAGCCAGGTTTGGGATACGCAGTATTTT.

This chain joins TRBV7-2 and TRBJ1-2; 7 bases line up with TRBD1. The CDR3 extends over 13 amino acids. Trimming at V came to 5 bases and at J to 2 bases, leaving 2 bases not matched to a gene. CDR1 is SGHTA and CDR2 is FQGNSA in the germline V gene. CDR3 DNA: TGTGCCAGCAGCGCGGGACAGAACTATGGCTACACCTTC. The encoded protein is CASSAGQNYGYTF.

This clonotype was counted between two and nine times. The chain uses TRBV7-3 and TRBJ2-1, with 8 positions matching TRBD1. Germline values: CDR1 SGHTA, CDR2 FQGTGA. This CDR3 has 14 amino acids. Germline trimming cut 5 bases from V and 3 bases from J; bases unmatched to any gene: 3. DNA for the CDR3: TGTGCCAGCAGCACCGGACAGGGCTACAATGAGCAGTTCTTC. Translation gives CASSTGQGYNEQFF.

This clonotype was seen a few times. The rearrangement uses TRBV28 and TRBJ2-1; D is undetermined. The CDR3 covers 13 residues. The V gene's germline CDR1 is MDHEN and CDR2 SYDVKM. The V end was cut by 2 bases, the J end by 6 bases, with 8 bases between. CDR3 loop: CASSLTSVNEQFF. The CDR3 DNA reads TGTGCCAGCAGTTTAACATCGGTCAATGAGCAGTTCTTC.

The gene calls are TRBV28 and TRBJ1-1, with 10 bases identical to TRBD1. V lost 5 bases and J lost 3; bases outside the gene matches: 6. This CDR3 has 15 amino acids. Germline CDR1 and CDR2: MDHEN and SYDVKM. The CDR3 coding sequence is TGTGCCAGCAGTGCGACAGGGGGCGCTCACACTGAAGCTTTCTTT. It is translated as CASSATGGAHTEAFF.

The CDR3 protein is CASSRSTANYGYTF. CDR3 DNA sequence: TGTGCCAGCAGCAGATCGACAGCTAACTATGGCTACACCTTC. This chain joins TRBV6-1 and TRBJ1-2, with a weak D call TRBD1 (5 bases). The germline CDR1 and CDR2 sequences are MNHNS and SASEGT. Trimming cost V 6 bases and J 0 bases, with 11 bases left between them. The CDR3 loop spans 14 amino acids.

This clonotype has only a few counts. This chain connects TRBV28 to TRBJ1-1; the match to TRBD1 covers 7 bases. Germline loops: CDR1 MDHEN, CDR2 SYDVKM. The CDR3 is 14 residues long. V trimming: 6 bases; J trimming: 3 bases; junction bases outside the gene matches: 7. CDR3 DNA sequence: TGTGCCAGCAGGCACAGGGGTGCGGACACTGAAGCTTTCTTT. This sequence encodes CASRHRGADTEAFF.

As DNA, the CDR3 is TGTGCCAGCAGTCTCTCGGGGACAGGGGGTATGTACGAGCAGTACTTC. Amino acid sequence: CASSLSGTGGMYEQYF. The gene calls are TRBV6-2 or TRBV6-3 and TRBJ2-7; 11 nucleotides match TRBD1. The CDR3 is 16 amino acids. Germline V CDR1 and CDR2: MNHEY, SVGEGT. The V segment lost 5 bases and the J segment 4 bases; nucleotides outside the gene matches: 10.

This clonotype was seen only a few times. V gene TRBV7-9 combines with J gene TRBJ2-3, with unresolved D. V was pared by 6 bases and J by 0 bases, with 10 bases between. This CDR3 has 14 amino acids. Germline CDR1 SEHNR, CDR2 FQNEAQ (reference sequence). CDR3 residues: CASRRLSSTDTQYF. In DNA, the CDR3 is TGTGCCAGCAGGCGCCTCTCTAGCACAGATACGCAGTATTTT.

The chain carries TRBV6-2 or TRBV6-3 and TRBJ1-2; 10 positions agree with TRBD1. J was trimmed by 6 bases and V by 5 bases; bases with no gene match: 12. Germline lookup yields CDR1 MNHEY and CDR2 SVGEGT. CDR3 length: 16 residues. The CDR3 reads CASSRIGQGDRNGYTF. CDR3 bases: TGTGCCAGCAGTCGTATTGGACAGGGGGACCGGAATGGCTACACCTTC.

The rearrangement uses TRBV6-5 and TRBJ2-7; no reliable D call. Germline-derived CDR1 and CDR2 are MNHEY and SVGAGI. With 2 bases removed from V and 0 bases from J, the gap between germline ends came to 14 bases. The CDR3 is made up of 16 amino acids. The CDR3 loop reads CASSYTPRRASYEQYF. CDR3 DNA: TGTGCCAGCAGTTACACCCCCCGACGGGCCTCCTACGAGCAGTACTTC.

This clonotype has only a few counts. The CDR3 region has the DNA TGTGCCAGCCCCATCCTAGCGGGGACGAACACCGGGGAGCTGTTTTTT. It specifies CASPILAGTNTGELFF. The chain couples TRBV7-9 to TRBJ2-2, with 9 nucleotides matching TRBD2. The V gene's germline CDR1 is SEHNR and CDR2 FQNEAQ (reference sequence). Trimming at V came to 8 bases and at J to 0 bases, leaving 7 bases not matched to a gene. This CDR3 comprises 16 residues. Full variable domain (missing parts from reference TRBV7-9 and TRBJ2-2): DTGVSQNPRHKITKRGQNVTFRCDPISEHNRLYWYRQTLGQGPEFLTYFQNEAQLEKSRLLSDRFSAERPKGSFSTLEIQRTEQGDSAMYLCASPILAGTNTGELFFGEGSRLTVL.

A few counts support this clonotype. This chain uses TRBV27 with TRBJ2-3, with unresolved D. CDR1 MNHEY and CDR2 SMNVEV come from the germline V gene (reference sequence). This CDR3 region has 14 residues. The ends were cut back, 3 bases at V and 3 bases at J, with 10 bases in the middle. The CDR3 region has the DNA TGTGCCAGCAGTTTTACGGAGAGGACAGATACGCAGTATTTT. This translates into CASSFTERTDTQYF.

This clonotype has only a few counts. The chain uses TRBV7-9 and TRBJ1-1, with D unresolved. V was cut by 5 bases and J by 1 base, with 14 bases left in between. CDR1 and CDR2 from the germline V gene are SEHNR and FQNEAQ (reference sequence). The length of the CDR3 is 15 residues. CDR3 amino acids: CASSTQIDWNTEAFF. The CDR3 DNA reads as TGTGCCAGCAGCACCCAGATAGACTGGAACACTGAAGCTTTCTTT.